A selection of T cell receptor beta chains follows, all from one sample in a study of T cells after yellow fever vaccination. TCRdb re-called the 5' RACE reads through MiXCR, storing one row per CDR3 protein. The sample has roughly 400,000 distinct CDR3 sequences, around a sixth seen once; the top ten hold roughly a sixth. Material: PBMCs, obtained before the yellow fever booster vaccination. The receptors come from a young man who received the YFV17D yellow fever vaccine. Both conserved end residues are part of each CDR3. Each record gives: D gene, V gene, J gene, clone size, CDR3 protein, CDR3 DNA. The D gene is left open where the match is weak. Expanded clones are given a class, and other clones once, few, many or no size at all.

D: -; V: TRBV20-1; J: TRBJ1-2; size: -; CDR3: CSATPPVLYGYTF; DNA: TGCAGTGCTACCCCCCCCGTTCTCTATGGCTACACCTTC
D: -; V: TRBV7-2; J: TRBJ2-5; size: -; CDR3: CASSLVVRGQETQYF; DNA: TGTGCCAGCAGCTTAGTGGTTAGAGGGCAGGAGACCCAGTACTTC
D: TRBD2; V: TRBV6-2/TRBV6-3; J: TRBJ2-3; size: few; CDR3: CASSRRGGRTDTQYF; DNA: TGTGCCAGCAGTCGCCGGGGGGGCCGTACAGATACGCAGTATTTT
D: -; V: TRBV24-1; J: TRBJ2-1; size: -; CDR3: CATSDFGTEQFF; DNA: TGTGCCACCAGTGATTTCGGAACTGAGCAGTTCTTC
D: -; V: TRBV7-3; J: TRBJ2-3; size: few; CDR3: CASSLTSVNTDTQYF; DNA: TGTGCCAGCAGCTTAACTAGCGTGAACACAGATACGCAGTATTTT
D: TRBD1; V: TRBV18; J: TRBJ1-5; size: -; CDR3: CASSPLGTEQPQHF; DNA: TGTGCCAGCTCACCTCTGGGGACAGAGCAGCCCCAGCATTTT
D: -; V: TRBV20-1; J: TRBJ1-1; size: -; CDR3: CSARASRNTEAFF; DNA: TGCAGTGCTAGAGCCTCAAGGAACACTGAAGCTTTCTTT
D: TRBD1; V: TRBV29-1; J: TRBJ1-2; size: few; CDR3: CSAPGGTDGYTF; DNA: TGCAGCGCCCCAGGGGGGACAGACGGCTACACCTTC
D: -; V: TRBV5-5; J: TRBJ1-2; size: -; CDR3: CASSLPANYGYTF; DNA: TGTGCCAGCAGCTTACCTGCTAACTATGGCTACACCTTC
D: -; V: TRBV4-1; J: TRBJ2-2; size: few; CDR3: CASSQALDTGELFF; DNA: TGCGCCAGCAGCCAAGCATTGGACACCGGGGAGCTGTTTTTT
D: -; V: TRBV7-9; J: TRBJ1-1; size: few; CDR3: CASSPLRGLTEAFF; DNA: TGTGCCAGCAGCCCCCTTCGGGGTCTTACTGAAGCTTTCTTT
D: -; V: TRBV2; J: TRBJ1-1; size: -; CDR3: CASSELGTNSDTEAFF; DNA: TGTGCCAGCAGTGAATTAGGGACCAACTCCGACACTGAAGCTTTCTTT
D: -; V: TRBV9; J: TRBJ1-1; size: few; CDR3: CASTTLEWGAEAFF; DNA: TGTGCCAGCACAACATTGGAATGGGGCGCTGAAGCTTTCTTT
D: -; V: TRBV5-1; J: TRBJ1-3; size: few; CDR3: CASSLASPGNTIYF; DNA: TGCGCCAGCAGCTTGGCTTCGCCTGGAAACACCATATATTTT
D: -; V: TRBV20-1; J: TRBJ1-4; size: -; CDR3: CSAAPGEKLFF; DNA: TGCAGTGCCGCCCCGGGGGAAAAACTGTTTTTT
D: -; V: TRBV24-1; J: TRBJ2-1; size: -; CDR3: CATSDRNRAPGYEQFF; DNA: TGTGCCACCAGTGATCGGAATCGAGCCCCTGGGTATGAGCAGTTCTTC
D: -; V: TRBV7-2; J: TRBJ2-2; size: -; CDR3: CASSLGPFMGLTGELFF; DNA: TGTGCCAGCAGCTTAGGCCCTTTCATGGGTCTCACCGGGGAGCTGTTTTTT
D: -; V: TRBV12-3/TRBV12-4; J: TRBJ1-2; size: -; CDR3: CASSLAGKPGIYGYTF; DNA: TGTGCCAGCAGTTTAGCGGGGAAACCAGGAATATATGGCTACACCTTC
D: -; V: TRBV5-6; J: TRBJ1-5; size: -; CDR3: CASSLTDESNQPQHF; DNA: TGTGCCAGCAGCTTAACAGATGAAAGCAATCAGCCCCAGCATTTT
D: -; V: TRBV4-1; J: TRBJ2-7; size: -; CDR3: CASSQGGQGLGEQYF; DNA: TGCGCCAGCAGCCAAGGAGGGCAGGGCCTTGGCGAGCAGTACTTC
D: TRBD2; V: TRBV20-1; J: TRBJ2-3; size: -; CDR3: CSANTGGIAGPTDTQYF; DNA: TGCAGTGCTAACACGGGGGGAATAGCGGGGCCCACAGATACGCAGTATTTT
D: -; V: TRBV7-2; J: TRBJ2-2; size: -; CDR3: CASREMGGSDGELFF; DNA: TGTGCCAGCAGGGAAATGGGGGGATCCGACGGGGAGCTGTTTTTT
D: -; V: TRBV12-3/TRBV12-4; J: TRBJ1-1; size: few; CDR3: CASAAHPGGPNTEAFF; DNA: TGTGCCAGCGCAGCCCACCCTGGGGGGCCCAACACTGAAGCTTTCTTT
D: -; V: TRBV25-1; J: TRBJ2-7; size: few; CDR3: CASSDATVGSYEQYF; DNA: TGTGCCAGCAGTGATGCTACAGTCGGGTCCTACGAGCAGTACTTC
D: TRBD2; V: TRBV4-2; J: TRBJ2-7; size: -; CDR3: CASSTSGGPDEQYF; DNA: TGTGCCAGCAGCACTAGCGGGGGACCCGACGAGCAGTACTTC
D: -; V: TRBV18; J: TRBJ1-1; size: few; CDR3: CASSPSWDTEAFF; DNA: TGTGCCAGCTCACCATCCTGGGACACTGAAGCTTTCTTT
D: -; V: TRBV4-1; J: TRBJ2-5; size: -; CDR3: CASSQGGPETQYF; DNA: TGCGCCAGCAGCCAAGGCGGCCCGGAGACCCAGTACTTC
D: TRBD1; V: TRBV12-5; J: TRBJ1-1; size: -; CDR3: CASGIQGAVEAFF; DNA: TGTGCTAGTGGTATCCAGGGGGCGGTTGAAGCTTTCTTT
D: TRBD2; V: TRBV5-1; J: TRBJ2-1; size: few; CDR3: CASRTSGDYNEQFF; DNA: TGCGCCAGCAGGACTAGCGGGGACTACAATGAGCAGTTCTTC
D: TRBD1; V: TRBV7-9; J: TRBJ1-1; size: -; CDR3: CASSLEGQALPKAFF; DNA: TGTGCCAGCAGCTTAGAGGGACAGGCACTACCGAAGGCTTTCTTT
D: -; V: TRBV6-5; J: TRBJ2-3; size: many; CDR3: CASSSQVGTQYF; DNA: TGTGCCAGCAGTTCCCAAGTTGGTACGCAGTATTTT
D: -; V: TRBV4-2; J: TRBJ2-3; size: few; CDR3: CASSQVRLRGTDTQYF; DNA: TGTGCCAGCAGCCAAGTCCGACTTAGAGGCACAGATACGCAGTATTTT
D: -; V: TRBV7-3; J: TRBJ2-5; size: -; CDR3: CASSLSKGGRQETQYF; DNA: TGTGCCAGCAGCTTAAGTAAAGGGGGTCGCCAAGAGACCCAGTACTTC
D: TRBD1; V: TRBV20-1; J: TRBJ1-6; size: few; CDR3: CSASRDRFSYNSPLHF; DNA: TGCAGTGCTAGTCGGGACAGGTTCTCCTATAATTCACCCCTCCACTTT
D: TRBD1; V: TRBV11-2; J: TRBJ2-1; size: many; CDR3: CASSLEPGTGFGVNEQFF; DNA: TGTGCCAGCAGCTTAGAGCCGGGGACAGGGTTCGGCGTGAATGAGCAGTTCTTC
D: -; V: TRBV5-1; J: TRBJ2-6; size: few; CDR3: CASSLVVSGANVLTF; DNA: TGCGCCAGCAGCTTGGTAGTGTCTGGGGCCAACGTCCTGACTTTC
D: -; V: TRBV20-1; J: TRBJ2-5; size: -; CDR3: CSAWTGTKGETQYF; DNA: TGCAGTGCTTGGACAGGGACTAAGGGGGAGACCCAGTACTTC
D: -; V: TRBV6-5; J: TRBJ1-1; size: few; CDR3: CASSSATEAFF; DNA: TGTGCCAGCAGTTCCGCAACTGAAGCTTTCTTT
D: TRBD1; V: TRBV10-3; J: TRBJ2-1; size: -; CDR3: CAITPTGVATNEQFF; DNA: TGTGCCATCACACCGACAGGGGTGGCCACCAATGAGCAGTTCTTC
D: TRBD1; V: TRBV29-1; J: TRBJ2-2; size: -; CDR3: CSVPGQGAFGELFF; DNA: TGCAGCGTACCGGGACAGGGCGCTTTCGGGGAGCTGTTTTTT
D: TRBD1; V: TRBV5-1; J: TRBJ2-5; size: -; CDR3: CASSPGQGLSAQYF; DNA: TGCGCCAGCAGCCCGGGACAGGGGTTATCCGCCCAGTACTTC
D: TRBD1; V: TRBV7-2; J: TRBJ1-1; size: -; CDR3: CASSETGSEAFF; DNA: TGTGCCAGCAGCGAGACAGGGAGCGAAGCTTTCTTT
D: -; V: TRBV20-1; J: TRBJ1-6; size: few; CDR3: CSAREEGLDRSLHF; DNA: TGCAGTGCTAGAGAAGAGGGGCTCGATAGGTCCCTCCACTTT
D: TRBD1; V: TRBV6-5; J: TRBJ1-2; size: few; CDR3: CASSQGANGYTF; DNA: TGTGCCAGCAGTCAGGGGGCGAATGGCTACACCTTC
D: -; V: TRBV6-6; J: TRBJ2-7; size: -; CDR3: CASSSRLPAITIEQYF; DNA: TGTGCCAGCAGTTCCAGGCTCCCAGCTATCACTATCGAGCAGTACTTC
D: TRBD1; V: TRBV15; J: TRBJ2-1; size: few; CDR3: CATSRPPGQVPEQFF; DNA: TGTGCCACCAGCAGGCCCCCGGGACAGGTGCCTGAGCAGTTCTTC
D: -; V: TRBV6-5; J: TRBJ2-1; size: few; CDR3: CASSLVRTRGNEQFF; DNA: TGTGCCAGCAGTTTAGTGAGGACAAGGGGGAATGAGCAGTTCTTC
D: TRBD1; V: TRBV2; J: TRBJ2-1; size: few; CDR3: CASRRTGTVPVGQFF; DNA: TGTGCCAGCAGGCGGACCGGGACAGTGCCCGTGGGGCAGTTCTTC
D: -; V: TRBV29-1; J: TRBJ2-2; size: few; CDR3: CSGSVNTGELFF; DNA: TGCAGCGGTAGTGTTAACACCGGGGAGCTGTTTTTT
D: -; V: TRBV20-1; J: TRBJ1-5; size: few; CDR3: CSAVIRGGGMAVGQPQHF; DNA: TGCAGTGCTGTAATCAGGGGAGGGGGGATGGCTGTTGGTCAGCCCCAGCATTTT
D: -; V: TRBV9; J: TRBJ2-3; size: once; CDR3: CASSTREYRSTDTQYF; DNA: TGTGCCAGCAGCACCCGGGAGTACCGGTCGACAGATACGCAGTATTTT
D: -; V: TRBV12-3/TRBV12-4; J: TRBJ1-2; size: -; CDR3: CASSLRQGFYGYTF; DNA: TGTGCCAGCAGTTTAAGGCAGGGGTTCTATGGCTACACCTTC
D: TRBD1; V: TRBV11-2; J: TRBJ1-1; size: few; CDR3: CASSLVGQGTEAFF; DNA: TGTGCCAGCAGCTTAGTGGGACAGGGGACTGAAGCTTTCTTT